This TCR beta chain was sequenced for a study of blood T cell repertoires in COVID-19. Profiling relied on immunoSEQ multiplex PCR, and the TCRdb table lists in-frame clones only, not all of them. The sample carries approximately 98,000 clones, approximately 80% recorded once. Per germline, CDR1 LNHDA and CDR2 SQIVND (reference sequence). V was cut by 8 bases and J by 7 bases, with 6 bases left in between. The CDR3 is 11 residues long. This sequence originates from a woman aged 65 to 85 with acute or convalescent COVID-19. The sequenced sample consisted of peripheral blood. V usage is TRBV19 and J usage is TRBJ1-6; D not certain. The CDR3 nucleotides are TGTGCCAGTGGAGGGAATTCACCCCTCCACTTT. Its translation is CASGGNSPLHF.